This entry lists 17 T cell receptor beta chains sequenced from one sample in a study of blood T cell repertoires in COVID-19. TCRdb's copy holds only in-frame clones and misses some; the assay was immunoSEQ multiplex PCR. The sample records 150,000 to 200,000 clones, under 85% being singletons. The material sequenced was peripheral blood. These receptors originate from a man between 70 and 80 years old with acute or convalescent COVID-19.

This clone came up many times. The rearrangement links TRBV9 to TRBJ2-7, with 7 bases that match TRBD2. The germline V gene has CDR1 SGDLS and CDR2 YYNGEE. This CDR3 comprises 15 residues. Trimming removed 0 bases from V and 5 bases from J; junction bases left unmatched: 8. The CDR3 sequence is CASSVGSLAADEQYF. The CDR3 DNA sequence: TGTGCCAGCAGCGTAGGGTCCCTAGCGGCAGACGAGCAGTACTTC.

This clone was seen repeatedly, ten times or more. The chain carries TRBV9 and TRBJ1-2, with 9 bases fitting TRBD1. Germline loops: CDR1 SGDLS, CDR2 YYNGEE. V dropped 3 bases and J dropped 4; count of bases not matched to a gene: 4. The CDR3 length is 14 residues. The CDR3 here is CASSAGDRAYGYTF. As DNA, the CDR3 is TGTGCCAGCAGCGCTGGGGACAGGGCCTATGGCTACACCTTC. Filled out from reference TRBV9 and TRBJ1-2, the complete variable domain reads DSGVTQTPKHLITATGQRVTLRCSPRSGDLSVYWYQQSLDQGLQFLIQYYNGEERAKGNILERFSAQQFPDLHSELNLSSLELGDSALYFCASSAGDRAYGYTFGSGTRLTVV.

The chain recombines TRBV12-3 or TRBV12-4 with TRBJ2-5, with 7 bases identical to TRBD2. J gave up 6 bases and V 3 bases, and 4 bases lay outside the gene matches. The CDR3 runs to 13 residues. The CDR3 DNA reads as TGTGCCAGCAGTTTTCAGCGGGGCAAGACCCAGTACTTC. It yields the protein CASSFQRGKTQYF.

Here the CDR3 DNA reads TGTGCCAGCCGGCGACAGGGGGCAGAAACTGGGGCCAACGTCCTGACTTTC. This encodes CASRRQGAETGANVLTF. The chain recombines TRBV2 with TRBJ2-6; TRBD1 matches at 10 bases. Germline V gives CDR1 SNHLY, CDR2 FYNNEI. V was pared by 8 bases and J by 2 bases, with 9 bases of the junction left unmatched. This CDR3 contains 17 residues.

The gene calls are TRBV7-9 and TRBJ1-2, with D perhaps TRBD1 (6 bases). The germline V gene encodes CDR1 SEHNR and CDR2 FQNEAQ (reference sequence). Trimming took off 5 bases at V and 0 bases at J, with 13 bases between the two ends. This CDR3 region has 15 residues. The CDR3 spells CASSLGDISNYGYTF. The CDR3 coding sequence is TGTGCCAGCAGCCTAGGGGACATCTCTAACTATGGCTACACCTTC.

V is TRBV11-1 and J is TRBJ2-4; possibly TRBD1 for D (6 bases). Germline assignment: CDR1 SGHAT and CDR2 FQDESV (reference sequence). Between the trimmed V and J ends, which lost 1 base and 9 bases, there was a span of 16 bases. The CDR3 covers 15 residues. The CDR3 loop reads CASSLGGRGTTIQYF. The CDR3 nucleotides are TGTGCCAGCAGCTTAGGGGGCAGGGGAACAACCATTCAGTACTTC.

The chain carries TRBV6-4 and TRBJ2-1; D remains ambiguous. This CDR3 region has 13 residues. Germline lookup yields CDR1 MRHNA and CDR2 SNTAGT. Trimming pared 0 bases from V and 5 bases from J, leaving 5 bases between. Written as DNA, the CDR3 is TGTGCCAGCAGTGACTCTAGCCACAATGAGCAGTTCTTC. It yields the protein CASSDSSHNEQFF.

The chain uses TRBV6-5 and TRBJ1-2; 8 positions agree with TRBD1. Germline V gene lookup returns CDR1 MNHEY and CDR2 SVGAGI. Unmatched junction bases numbered 8, after V lost 6 bases and J lost 5 bases. The CDR3 runs to 14 residues. The chain's CDR3 is CASRASTGAYGYTF. Written as DNA, the CDR3 is TGTGCCAGCAGAGCATCGACAGGGGCTTATGGCTACACCTTC.

Only a few counts were recorded for this clone. This chain joins TRBV15 and TRBJ2-5; TRBD1 matches at 9 bases. The CDR3 is 15 residues long. CDR1 is LNHNV, CDR2 YYDKDF, per germline (reference sequence). Trimming took 1 base from V and 3 from J; bases not matched to a gene: 3. CDR3 loop: CATSRGTGEEETQYF. The CDR3 DNA reads TGTGCCACCAGCAGAGGGACAGGGGAAGAAGAGACCCAGTACTTC.

The chain employs TRBV19 and TRBJ1-5, with 7 bases matching TRBD1. V was pared by 4 bases and J by 2 bases, with 5 bases of the junction left unmatched. This CDR3 is 15 amino acids long. Per the germline V gene, CDR1 is LNHDA and CDR2 is SQIVND (reference sequence). The chain's CDR3 is CASSRQGIGNQPQHF. CDR3 nucleotides: TGTGCCAGTAGTAGACAGGGTATAGGCAATCAGCCCCAGCATTTT.

This rearrangement joins TRBV7-9 to TRBJ1-4; 8 nucleotides agree with TRBD1. This CDR3 has 17 amino acids. Germline values: CDR1 SEHNR, CDR2 FQNEAQ (reference sequence). The V gene end was trimmed by 5 bases and the J gene end by 0 bases; junction bases not matched to a gene: 8. CDR3 amino acids: CASSQDRALTTNEKLFF. The CDR3 DNA sequence: TGTGCCAGCAGCCAGGACAGGGCTCTAACAACTAATGAAAAACTGTTTTTT.

The chain joins TRBV5-4 to TRBJ1-1, with 7 positions matching TRBD1. Germline V lookup: CDR1 SGHNT, CDR2 YYREEE (reference sequence). The CDR3 spans 15 residues. The V segment lost 4 bases and the J segment 1 base; nucleotides outside the gene matches: 7. CDR3 sequence (DNA): TGTGCCAGCAGCCCCCCGACAGGGCAGAACACTGAAGCTTTCTTT. Encoded protein: CASSPPTGQNTEAFF.

This clone was seen a handful of times. An end of the junction does not agree with germline; a read error may underlie this. V usage is TRBV6-5 and J usage is TRBJ1-2; D is unresolved. The CDR3 covers 12 residues. Germline values: CDR1 MNHEY, CDR2 SVGAGI. CDR3 sequence (DNA): TGTGCCAGCGGTTATCCGAACTATGGCTACACCTTC. This sequence encodes CASGYPNYGYTF.

The chain joins TRBV9 to TRBJ2-1, with 8 bases fitting TRBD1. CDR1 and CDR2 from the germline V gene are SGDLS and YYNGEE. This CDR3 comprises 16 residues. V was pared by 0 bases and J by 4 bases, with 6 bases of the junction left unmatched. The CDR3 coding sequence is TGTGCCAGCAGCGTAGAGACCGGGACAGGATACAATGAGCAGTTCTTC. It codes for CASSVETGTGYNEQFF.

The J gene is TRBJ2-7, the V gene TRBV7-2; 15 bases fit TRBD2. Per the germline V gene, CDR1 is SGHTA and CDR2 is FQGNSA. Trimming cost V 5 bases and J 3 bases; bases outside gene matches: 14. This CDR3 is built from 19 residues. The CDR3 DNA sequence: TGTGCCAGCAGCCCACAGGGGGGACTAGCGGGAGGTATAGGCTACGAGCAGTACTTC. Protein sequence: CASSPQGGLAGGIGYEQYF.

The V call is TRBV10-3, the J call TRBJ2-1; 9 bases fit TRBD2. The germline gives CDR1 ENHRY, CDR2 SYGVKD. The length of the CDR3 is 16 residues. The junction had 4 bases not matched to a gene; V was cut back by 0 bases and J by 4 bases. CDR3 amino acids: CAISESDSGSYNEQFF. The CDR3 nucleotides are TGTGCCATCAGTGAGTCAGATAGCGGGAGTTACAATGAGCAGTTCTTC.

This clone has a single count. This rearrangement joins TRBV7-9 to TRBJ2-3; 12 bases fit TRBD2. CDR1 is SEHNR and CDR2 is FQNEAQ in the germline V gene (reference sequence). The CDR3 consists of 16 residues. V was clipped by 3 bases and J by 1 base; unmatched bases: 2. The CDR3 reads CASSFPSGGGTDTQYF. The CDR3 DNA sequence: TGTGCCAGCAGCTTTCCTAGCGGGGGGGGCACAGATACGCAGTATTTT.